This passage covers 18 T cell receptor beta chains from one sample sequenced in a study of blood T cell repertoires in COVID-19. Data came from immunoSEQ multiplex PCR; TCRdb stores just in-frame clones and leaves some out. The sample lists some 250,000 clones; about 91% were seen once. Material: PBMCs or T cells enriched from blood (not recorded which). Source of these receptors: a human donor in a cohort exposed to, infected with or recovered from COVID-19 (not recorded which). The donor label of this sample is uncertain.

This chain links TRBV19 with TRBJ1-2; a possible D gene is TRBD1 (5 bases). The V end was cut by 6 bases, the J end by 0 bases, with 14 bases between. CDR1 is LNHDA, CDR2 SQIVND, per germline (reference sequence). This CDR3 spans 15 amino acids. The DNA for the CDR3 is TGTGCCAGTAGCCCTCAGGGAAATACTAACTATGGCTACACCTTC. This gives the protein CASSPQGNTNYGYTF.

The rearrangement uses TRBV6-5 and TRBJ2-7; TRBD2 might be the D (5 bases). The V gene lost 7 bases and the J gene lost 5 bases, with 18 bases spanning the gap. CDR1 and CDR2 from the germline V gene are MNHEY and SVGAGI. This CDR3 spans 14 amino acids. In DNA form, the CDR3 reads TGTGCCAGCACCCATACCGGGCGGGTCGACGAGCAGTACTTC. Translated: CASTHTGRVDEQYF.

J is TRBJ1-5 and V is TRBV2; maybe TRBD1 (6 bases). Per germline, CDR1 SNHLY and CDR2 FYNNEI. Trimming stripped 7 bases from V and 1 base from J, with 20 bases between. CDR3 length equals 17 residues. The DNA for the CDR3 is TGTGCCAGCAAGGGCAGGGGAAGGGATGGCAGCAATCAGCCCCAGCATTTT. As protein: CASKGRGRDGSNQPQHF.

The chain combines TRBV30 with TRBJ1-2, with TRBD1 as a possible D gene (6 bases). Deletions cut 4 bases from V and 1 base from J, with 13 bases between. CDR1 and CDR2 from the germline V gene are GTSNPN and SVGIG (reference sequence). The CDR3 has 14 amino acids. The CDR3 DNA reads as TGTGCCTGGAAAGGGGACACGCTTAACTATGGCTACACCTTC. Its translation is CAWKGDTLNYGYTF.

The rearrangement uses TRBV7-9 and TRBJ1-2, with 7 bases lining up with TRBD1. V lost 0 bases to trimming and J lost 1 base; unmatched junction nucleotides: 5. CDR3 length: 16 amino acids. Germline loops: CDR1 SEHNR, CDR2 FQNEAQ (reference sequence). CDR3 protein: CASSLAGTVDNYGYTF. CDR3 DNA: TGTGCCAGCAGCTTAGCCGGGACAGTAGATAACTATGGCTACACCTTC.

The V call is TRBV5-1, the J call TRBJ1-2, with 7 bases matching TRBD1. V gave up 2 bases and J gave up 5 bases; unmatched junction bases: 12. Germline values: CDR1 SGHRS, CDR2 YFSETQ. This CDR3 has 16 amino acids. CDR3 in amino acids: CASSFFSTGTEYGYTF. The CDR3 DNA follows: TGCGCCAGCAGCTTTTTTTCGACCGGGACAGAATATGGCTACACCTTC.

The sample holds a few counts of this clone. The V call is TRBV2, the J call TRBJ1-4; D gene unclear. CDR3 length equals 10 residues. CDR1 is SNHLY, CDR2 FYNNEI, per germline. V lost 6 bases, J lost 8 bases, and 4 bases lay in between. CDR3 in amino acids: CASRREKLFF. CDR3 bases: TGTGCCAGCAGACGGGAAAAACTGTTTTTT.

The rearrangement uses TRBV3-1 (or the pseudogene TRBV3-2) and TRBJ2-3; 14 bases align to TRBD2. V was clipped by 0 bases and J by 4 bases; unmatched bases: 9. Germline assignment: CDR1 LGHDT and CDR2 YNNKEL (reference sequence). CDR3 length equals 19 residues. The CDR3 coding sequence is TGTGCCAGCAGCCAAGATTCGAGACTAGCGGGGGGGCAGTCAGATACGCAGTATTTT. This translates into CASSQDSRLAGGQSDTQYF.

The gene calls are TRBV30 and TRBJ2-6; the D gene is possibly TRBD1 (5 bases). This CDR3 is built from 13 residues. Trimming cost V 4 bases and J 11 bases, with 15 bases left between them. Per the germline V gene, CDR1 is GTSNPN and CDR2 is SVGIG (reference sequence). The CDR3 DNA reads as TGTGCCTGGATGGGGCAGGGAAGAGACGTCCTGACTTTC. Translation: CAWMGQGRDVLTF.

The CDR3 spells CASSLGQEANTEAFF. Here the CDR3 DNA reads TGTGCCAGCAGCCTCGGACAGGAGGCGAACACTGAAGCTTTCTTT. The chain joins TRBV7-8 to TRBJ1-1; 7 bases match TRBD1. Germline CDR1 SGHVS, CDR2 FQNEAQ. Trimming cost V 5 bases and J 1 base; bases outside gene matches: 7. The CDR3 loop spans 15 amino acids. The full variable domain, rest sourced from reference TRBV7-8 and TRBJ1-1, is GAGVSQSPRYKVAKRGQDVALRCDPISGHVSLFWYQQALGQGPEFLTYFQNEAQLDKSGLPSDRFFAERPEGSVSTLKIQRTQQEDSAVYLCASSLGQEANTEAFFGQGTRLTVV.

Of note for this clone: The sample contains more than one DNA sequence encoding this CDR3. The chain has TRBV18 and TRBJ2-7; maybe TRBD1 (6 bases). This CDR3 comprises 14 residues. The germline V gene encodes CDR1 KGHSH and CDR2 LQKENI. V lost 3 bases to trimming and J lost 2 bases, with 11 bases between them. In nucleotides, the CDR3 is TGTGCCAGCTCACCCCGGCAGGGGACCTACGAGCAGTACTTC. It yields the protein CASSPRQGTYEQYF.

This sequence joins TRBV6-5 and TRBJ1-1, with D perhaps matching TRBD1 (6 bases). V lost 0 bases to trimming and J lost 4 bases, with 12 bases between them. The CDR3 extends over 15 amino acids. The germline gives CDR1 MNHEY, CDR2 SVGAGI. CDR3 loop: CASSYSAGVATEAFF. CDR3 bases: TGTGCCAGCAGTTACTCGGCAGGGGTGGCCACTGAAGCTTTCTTT.

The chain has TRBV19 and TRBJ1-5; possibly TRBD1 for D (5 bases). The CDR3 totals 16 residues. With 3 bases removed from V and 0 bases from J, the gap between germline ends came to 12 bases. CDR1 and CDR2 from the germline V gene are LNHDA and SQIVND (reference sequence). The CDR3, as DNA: TGTGCCAGTAGTATTCCCCAGGGCCATAGCAATCAGCCCCAGCATTTT. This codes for CASSIPQGHSNQPQHF. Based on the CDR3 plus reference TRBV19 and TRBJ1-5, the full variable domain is DGGITQSPKYLFRKEGQNVTLSCEQNLNHDAMYWYRQDPGQGLRLIYYSQIVNDFQKGDIAEGYSVSREKKESFPLTVTSAQKNPTAFYLCASSIPQGHSNQPQHFGDGTRLSIL.

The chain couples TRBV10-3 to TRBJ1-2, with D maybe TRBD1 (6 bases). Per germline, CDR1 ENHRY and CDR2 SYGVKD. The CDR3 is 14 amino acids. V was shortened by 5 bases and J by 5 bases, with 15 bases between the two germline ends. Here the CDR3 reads CAISPSQGYYGYTF. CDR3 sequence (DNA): TGTGCCATCAGTCCTTCTCAGGGGTATTATGGCTACACCTTC.

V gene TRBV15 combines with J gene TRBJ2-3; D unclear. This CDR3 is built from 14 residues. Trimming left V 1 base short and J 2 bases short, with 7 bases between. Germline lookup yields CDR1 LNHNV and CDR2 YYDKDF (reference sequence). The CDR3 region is CATSRVHPTDTQYF. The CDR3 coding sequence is TGTGCCACCAGCAGAGTCCATCCCACAGATACGCAGTATTTT.

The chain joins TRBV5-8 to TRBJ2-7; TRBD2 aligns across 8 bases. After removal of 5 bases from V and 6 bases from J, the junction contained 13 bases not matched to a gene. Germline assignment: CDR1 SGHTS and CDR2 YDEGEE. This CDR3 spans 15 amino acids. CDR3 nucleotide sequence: TGTGCCAGCAGTTCGGGGGGGGCGCCATTTTCCGAGCAGTACTTC. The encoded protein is CASSSGGAPFSEQYF.

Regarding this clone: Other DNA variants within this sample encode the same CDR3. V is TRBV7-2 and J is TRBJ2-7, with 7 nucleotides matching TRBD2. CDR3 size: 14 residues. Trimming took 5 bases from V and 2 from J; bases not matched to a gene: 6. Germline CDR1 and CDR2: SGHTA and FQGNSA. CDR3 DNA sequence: TGTGCCAGCAGCCTCGGGGGGTCCGCCTACGAGCAGTACTTC. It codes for CASSLGGSAYEQYF.

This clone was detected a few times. CDR3 residues: CASSLKGVGAGTGELFF. The CDR3 coding sequence is TGTGCCAGCAGCTTGAAGGGCGTGGGGGCCGGGACCGGGGAGCTGTTTTTT. The chain links TRBV5-4 to TRBJ2-2, with D possibly being TRBD1 (6 bases). Trimming removed 1 base at V and 5 bases at J, with 18 bases between. CDR3 length equals 17 residues. Germline-derived CDR1 and CDR2 are SGHNT and YYREEE (reference sequence).